The 21 T cell receptor beta chains presented below share a single source sample, sequenced in a study of vaccination effects on CD4 cells after COVID-19. Using viral peptide pools, the ViraFEST assay grew out antigen-specific CD4+ T cells prior to sequencing. Cells that had been cultured for 10 days were the source of isolated CD4+ T cells. Their SARS-CoV-2 infection, verified by PCR, occurred between March and December 2020. All study participants received two doses of BNT162b2 or mRNA-1273 vaccine. Which antigens these TCRs recognize remains unknown. The data were produced by immunoSEQ multiplex PCR, yet TCRdb's version contains in-frame clones alone and is incomplete. The profile shows over 10,000 clones, 73% of them singletons. The specimen was CD4+ T cells from PBMCs cultured with HCoV-NL63 spike peptides, collected after COVID-19 vaccination. The receptors shown here come from a human donor who had a prior SARS-CoV-2 infection.

The sample holds one count of this clone. This rearrangement joins TRBV4-1 to TRBJ2-3, with 7 bases matching TRBD1. Germline V CDR1 and CDR2: MGHRA, YSYEKL. CDR3 length: 15 residues. After removal of 3 bases from V and 2 bases from J, the junction contained 5 bases not matched to a gene. DNA for the CDR3: TGCGCCAGCAGCCATGCCGGGACAGACACAGATACGCAGTATTTT. It encodes CASSHAGTDTDTQYF.

This clone was observed a single time. This chain joins TRBV6-2 or TRBV6-3 and TRBJ2-7; 11 bases are a match to TRBD2. CDR1 and CDR2 from the germline V gene are MNHEY and SVGEGT. V dropped 5 bases and J dropped 4; count of bases not matched to a gene: 10. The CDR3 has 16 amino acids. The CDR3 is CASSPLPSGRTYEQYF. The DNA of the CDR3 is TGTGCCAGCAGTCCCCTGCCTAGCGGGAGGACTTACGAGCAGTACTTC.

In its sample, this clone was seen a few times. The chain uses TRBV2 and TRBJ2-7; D may correspond to TRBD1 or TRBD2 (5 bases each). Germline CDR1 and CDR2: SNHLY and FYNNEI. V lost 2 bases, J lost 7 bases, and 18 bases lay in between. CDR3 size: 15 residues. CDR3 sequence reads: CASSEFLGAIWEQYF. The CDR3 nucleotides are TGTGCCAGCAGTGAATTCCTCGGGGCAATTTGGGAGCAGTACTTC.

Only a few counts were recorded for this clone. This chain connects TRBV3-1 (or the pseudogene TRBV3-2) to TRBJ1-3, with 7 bases that match TRBD1. Germline values: CDR1 LGHDT, CDR2 YNNKEL (reference sequence). The length of the CDR3 is 15 residues. With 2 bases clipped from V and 2 bases from J, the junction kept 3 bases outside the gene matches. The CDR3 loop reads CASSQHGTAGNTIYF. For the CDR3, the DNA is TGTGCCAGCAGCCAACACGGGACAGCTGGAAACACCATATATTTT.

V and J are TRBV4-3 and TRBJ2-3; 12 nucleotides agree with TRBD2. Germline CDR1 is LGHNA and CDR2 is YSLEER. The CDR3 is made up of 18 amino acids. V dropped 1 base and J dropped 2; count of bases not matched to a gene: 7. In DNA, the CDR3 is TGCGCCAGCAGCCAAGGGACTAGCGGGATTACCTTCACAGATACGCAGTATTTT. Amino acid sequence: CASSQGTSGITFTDTQYF.

CDR3 sequence (DNA): TGTGCCAGCAGCTCCGACGGGGGTTACAATGAGCAGTTCTTC. Protein sequence: CASSSDGGYNEQFF. The V call is TRBV11-3, the J call TRBJ2-1; tentative D call: TRBD2 (6 bases). The CDR3 contains 14 residues. Germline V gene data show CDR1 as SGHNT and CDR2 as YENEEA. V dropped 4 bases and J dropped 4 bases, with 11 bases sitting between them.

The V gene is TRBV15, the J gene TRBJ1-2; D unresolved. This CDR3 comprises 14 residues. The germline V and J ends were trimmed by 3 bases and 1 base, with 9 bases remaining between them. Germline lookup yields CDR1 LNHNV and CDR2 YYDKDF (reference sequence). The CDR3 DNA sequence: TGTGCCACCAGCAGGGGTGGGGTTAACTATGGCTACACCTTC. Amino acid sequence: CATSRGGVNYGYTF. The full variable domain, rest sourced from reference TRBV15 and TRBJ1-2, is DAMVIQNPRYQVTQFGKPVTLSCSQTLNHNVMYWYQQKSSQAPKLLFHYYDKDFNNEADTPDNFQSRRPNTSFCFLDIRSPGLGDTAMYLCATSRGGVNYGYTFGSGTRLTVV.

This chain's CDR3 is CASSFGASGGAAYEQFF. The CDR3, as DNA: TGTGCCAGCAGCTTTGGTGCTAGCGGGGGGGCGGCTTATGAGCAGTTCTTC. The chain has TRBV5-4 and TRBJ2-1; 12 nucleotides line up with TRBD2. CDR1 and CDR2 (germline): SGHNT, YYREEE (reference sequence). Trimming cost V 2 bases and J 8 bases; bases outside gene matches: 11. This CDR3 has 17 amino acids.

This clone appeared a few times. This sequence joins TRBV2 and TRBJ2-3, with D hard to call. Trimming pared 5 bases from V and 0 bases from J, leaving 9 bases between. Germline V gene lookup returns CDR1 SNHLY and CDR2 FYNNEI. The CDR3 runs 14 residues. CDR3 DNA sequence: TGTGCCAGCAGTCCCGGCAGCAGCACAGATACGCAGTATTTT. This gives the protein CASSPGSSTDTQYF.

This CDR3 reads CASSPFLVPGEAFF. The CDR3 bases are TGTGCCAGCAGCCCTTTTTTAGTCCCGGGTGAAGCTTTCTTT. The chain carries TRBV3-1 (or the pseudogene TRBV3-2) and TRBJ1-1; D ambiguous. The ends were cut back, 4 bases at V and 7 bases at J, with 16 bases in the middle. This CDR3 has 14 amino acids. Germline CDR1 reads LGHDT; CDR2 reads YNNKEL (reference sequence).

The chain has TRBV27 and TRBJ2-7; the D gene is possibly TRBD2 (5 bases). The V end lost 5 bases, the J end lost 3 bases, and 11 bases lay between the germline ends. The CDR3 spans 13 residues. CDR1 MNHEY and CDR2 SMNVEV come from the germline V gene (reference sequence). CDR3 protein: CASSRGGNYEQYF. CDR3 coding DNA: TGTGCCAGCAGTCGTGGAGGAAACTACGAGCAGTACTTC.

This rearrangement joins TRBV7-2 to TRBJ2-5, with 9 bases aligning to TRBD2. Germline V gene data show CDR1 as SGHTA and CDR2 as FQGNSA. Trimming took 2 bases from V and 4 from J; bases not matched to a gene: 8. The CDR3 consists of 16 residues. The CDR3 nucleotides read TGTGCCAGCAGCTTAAACGCCGGGACTAGCATAGAGACCCAGTACTTC. It encodes CASSLNAGTSIETQYF.

The chain recombines TRBV6-5 with TRBJ2-7, with 7 bases matching TRBD2. The CDR3 consists of 16 residues. Per germline, CDR1 MNHEY and CDR2 SVGAGI. The junction had 12 bases not matched to a gene; V was cut back by 0 bases and J by 7 bases. This CDR3 is CASSYSGRAYEGEQYF. In DNA form, the CDR3 reads TGTGCCAGCAGTTACTCGGGGAGGGCATACGAGGGGGAGCAGTACTTC.

The chain uses TRBV19 and TRBJ1-4; D gene unclear. The V end was cut by 3 bases, the J end by 8 bases, with 4 bases between. The CDR3 contains 11 residues. Germline V gives CDR1 LNHDA, CDR2 SQIVND (reference sequence). The CDR3 sequence: CASSIGEKLFF. The CDR3 bases are TGTGCCAGTAGTATCGGCGAAAAACTGTTTTTT.

The gene calls are TRBV2 and TRBJ2-3; tentatively, D is TRBD2 (6 bases). The CDR3 extends over 16 amino acids. With 7 bases removed from V and 1 base from J, the gap between germline ends came to 18 bases. Germline V gene sequence: CDR1 SNHLY, CDR2 FYNNEI. CDR3 region: CASIRFLLARTDTQYF. CDR3 sequence (DNA): TGTGCCAGCATTCGTTTCTTACTAGCCCGCACAGATACGCAGTATTTT. The full variable domain, with the rest looked up from reference TRBV2 and TRBJ2-3, is EPEVTQTPSHQVTQMGQEVILRCVPISNHLYFYWYRQILGQKVEFLVSFYNNEISEKSEIFDDQFSVERPDGSNFTLKIRSTKLEDSAMYFCASIRFLLARTDTQYFGPGTRLTVL.

This clone was observed once. This sequence joins TRBV7-2 and TRBJ2-7, with D hard to call. Trimming stripped 4 bases from V and 10 bases from J, with 23 bases between. CDR3 size: 15 residues. Germline loops: CDR1 SGHTA, CDR2 FQGNSA. Written as DNA, the CDR3 is TGTGCCAGCAGCTCCTCGATTTCCAGCCCGACCGACCAGTACTTC. Translated: CASSSSISSPTDQYF.

Only a few counts were recorded for this clone. The V gene is TRBV30, the J gene TRBJ2-1; D not certain. With 5 bases removed from V and 4 bases from J, the gap between germline ends came to 9 bases. Germline V CDR1 and CDR2: GTSNPN, SVGIG (reference sequence). CDR3 length: 12 residues. CDR3 sequence: CAWGLVYNEQFF. The CDR3 DNA reads TGTGCCTGGGGGCTGGTGTACAATGAGCAGTTCTTC.

The count of this clone is one. V usage is TRBV7-9 and J usage is TRBJ2-3; unclear D gene. Trimming shortened V by 1 base and J by 2 bases, and 10 bases separated the two germline ends. Germline CDR1 reads SEHNR; CDR2 reads FQNEAQ (reference sequence). CDR3 length equals 15 residues. This CDR3 reads CASSLGFSLTDTQYF. CDR3 sequence (DNA): TGTGCCAGCAGCTTAGGGTTTAGTCTCACAGATACGCAGTATTTT.

The sample holds a few counts of this clone. This rearrangement joins TRBV10-3 to TRBJ2-7; D may correspond to TRBD1 or TRBD2 (6 bases each). This CDR3 has 17 residues. V was pared by 9 bases and J by 3 bases, with 27 bases between. Germline loops: CDR1 ENHRY, CDR2 SYGVKD. CDR3 amino acids: CAIKGKSTGALHYEQYF. As DNA, the CDR3 is TGTGCCATAAAAGGGAAGTCAACGGGGGCCCTTCACTACGAGCAGTACTTC.

This sequence joins TRBV27 and TRBJ2-7; tentative D call: TRBD2 (5 bases). Germline V gene lookup returns CDR1 MNHEY and CDR2 SMNVEV (reference sequence). Between the trimmed V and J ends, which lost 2 bases and 5 bases, there was a span of 16 bases. This CDR3 comprises 15 residues. The CDR3 loop is CASSLAAVGGHEQYF. The DNA for the CDR3 is TGTGCCAGCAGTTTAGCGGCAGTCGGAGGCCACGAGCAGTACTTC.

This clone was observed once. The J gene is TRBJ1-5, the V gene TRBV6-5, with a possible D match to TRBD1 (6 bases). The CDR3 extends over 15 amino acids. CDR1 MNHEY and CDR2 SVGAGI come from the germline V gene. The V end was cut by 6 bases, the J end by 7 bases, with 19 bases between. CDR3 region: CASRTGTRVAQPQHF. The CDR3 DNA reads as TGTGCCAGCAGAACCGGGACACGGGTGGCGCAGCCCCAGCATTTT.